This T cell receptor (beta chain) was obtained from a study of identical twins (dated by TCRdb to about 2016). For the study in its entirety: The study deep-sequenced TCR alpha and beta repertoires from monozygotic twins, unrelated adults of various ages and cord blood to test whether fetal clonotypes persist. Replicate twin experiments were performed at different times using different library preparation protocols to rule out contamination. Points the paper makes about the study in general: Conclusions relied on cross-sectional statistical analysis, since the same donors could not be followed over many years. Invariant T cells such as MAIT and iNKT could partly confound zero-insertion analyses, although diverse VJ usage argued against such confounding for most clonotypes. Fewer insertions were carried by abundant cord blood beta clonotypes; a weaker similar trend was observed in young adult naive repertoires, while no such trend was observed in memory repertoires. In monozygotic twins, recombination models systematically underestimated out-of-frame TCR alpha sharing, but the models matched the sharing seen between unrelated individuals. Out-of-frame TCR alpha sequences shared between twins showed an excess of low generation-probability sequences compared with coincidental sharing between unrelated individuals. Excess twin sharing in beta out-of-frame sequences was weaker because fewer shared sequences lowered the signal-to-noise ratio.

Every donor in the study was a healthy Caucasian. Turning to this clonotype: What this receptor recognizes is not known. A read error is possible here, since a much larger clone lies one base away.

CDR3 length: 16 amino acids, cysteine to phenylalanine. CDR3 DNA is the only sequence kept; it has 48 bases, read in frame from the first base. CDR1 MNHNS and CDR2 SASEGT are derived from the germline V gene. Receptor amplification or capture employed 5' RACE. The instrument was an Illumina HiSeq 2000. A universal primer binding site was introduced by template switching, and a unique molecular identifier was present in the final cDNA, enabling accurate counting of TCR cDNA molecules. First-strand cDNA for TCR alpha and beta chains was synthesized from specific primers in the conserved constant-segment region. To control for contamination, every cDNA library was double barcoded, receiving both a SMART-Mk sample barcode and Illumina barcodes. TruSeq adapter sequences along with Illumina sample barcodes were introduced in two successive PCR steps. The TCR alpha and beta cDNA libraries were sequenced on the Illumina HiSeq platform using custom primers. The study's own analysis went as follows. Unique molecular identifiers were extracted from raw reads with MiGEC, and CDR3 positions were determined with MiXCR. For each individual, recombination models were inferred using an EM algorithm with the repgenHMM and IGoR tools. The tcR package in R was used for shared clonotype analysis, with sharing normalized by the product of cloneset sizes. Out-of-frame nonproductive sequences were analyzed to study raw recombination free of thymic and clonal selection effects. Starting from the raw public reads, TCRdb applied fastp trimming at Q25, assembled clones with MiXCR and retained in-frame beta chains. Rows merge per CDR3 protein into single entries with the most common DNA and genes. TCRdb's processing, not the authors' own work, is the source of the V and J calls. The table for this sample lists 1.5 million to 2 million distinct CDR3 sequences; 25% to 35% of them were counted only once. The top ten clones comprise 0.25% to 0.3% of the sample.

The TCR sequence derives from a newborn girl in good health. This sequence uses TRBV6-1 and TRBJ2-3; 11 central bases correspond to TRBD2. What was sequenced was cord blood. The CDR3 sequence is CASTPTSGRATDTQCF. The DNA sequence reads TGTGCCAGCACCCCAACTAGCGGGAGAGCCACAGATACGCAGTGTTTT.